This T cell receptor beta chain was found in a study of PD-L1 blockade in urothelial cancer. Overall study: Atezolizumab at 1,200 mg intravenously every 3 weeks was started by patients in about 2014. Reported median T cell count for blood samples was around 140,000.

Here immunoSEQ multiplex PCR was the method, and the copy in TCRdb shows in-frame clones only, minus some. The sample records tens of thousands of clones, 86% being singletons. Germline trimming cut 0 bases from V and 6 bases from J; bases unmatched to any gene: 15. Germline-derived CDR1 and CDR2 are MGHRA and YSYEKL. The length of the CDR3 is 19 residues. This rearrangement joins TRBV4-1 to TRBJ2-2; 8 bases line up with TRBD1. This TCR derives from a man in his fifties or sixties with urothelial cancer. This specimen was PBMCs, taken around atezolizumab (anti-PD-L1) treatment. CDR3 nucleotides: TGCGCCAGCAGCCAAGATCGACGTGACTGGACAGGGTTTTCCGGGGAGCTGTTTTTT. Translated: CASSQDRRDWTGFSGELFF.